This T cell receptor beta chain was identified during a study of siplizumab effects on memory and regulatory T cells. Study findings and constraints: The naive T cell population seemed more diverse than memory cells and seemed a major contributor to the alloresponse. Proliferating clones, CD4+ or CD8+, lacked an assignable naive or memory phenotype in roughly 80-96% of cases.

Assays were performed on 95,000 to 100,000 TCR templates per sample. Method: immunoSEQ multiplex PCR; TCRdb's copy keeps in-frame clones and lacks some. The table records approximately 100,000 clones, 85% to 95% of them present only once. Regarding this clone: Its antigen remains unknown.

V shed 2 bases and J shed 8 bases, with 11 bases lying between them. The CDR3 consists of 13 residues. The germline V gene has CDR1 MDHEN and CDR2 SYDVKM. This chain uses TRBV28 with TRBJ2-3; the D is unclear. Material: non-Treg CD4+ T cells sorted from blood. The clonotype was recovered from a human donor in good health. The CDR3 reads CASSLIGPGTQYF. For the CDR3, the DNA is TGTGCCAGCAGTTTAATAGGGCCTGGTACGCAGTATTTT. Variable domain in full (rest from reference TRBV28 and TRBJ2-3): DVKVTQSSRYLVKRTGEKVFLECVQDMDHENMFWYRQDPGLGLRLIYFSYDVKMKEKGDIPEGYSVSREKKERFSLILESASTNQTSMYLCASSLIGPGTQYFGPGTRLTVL.